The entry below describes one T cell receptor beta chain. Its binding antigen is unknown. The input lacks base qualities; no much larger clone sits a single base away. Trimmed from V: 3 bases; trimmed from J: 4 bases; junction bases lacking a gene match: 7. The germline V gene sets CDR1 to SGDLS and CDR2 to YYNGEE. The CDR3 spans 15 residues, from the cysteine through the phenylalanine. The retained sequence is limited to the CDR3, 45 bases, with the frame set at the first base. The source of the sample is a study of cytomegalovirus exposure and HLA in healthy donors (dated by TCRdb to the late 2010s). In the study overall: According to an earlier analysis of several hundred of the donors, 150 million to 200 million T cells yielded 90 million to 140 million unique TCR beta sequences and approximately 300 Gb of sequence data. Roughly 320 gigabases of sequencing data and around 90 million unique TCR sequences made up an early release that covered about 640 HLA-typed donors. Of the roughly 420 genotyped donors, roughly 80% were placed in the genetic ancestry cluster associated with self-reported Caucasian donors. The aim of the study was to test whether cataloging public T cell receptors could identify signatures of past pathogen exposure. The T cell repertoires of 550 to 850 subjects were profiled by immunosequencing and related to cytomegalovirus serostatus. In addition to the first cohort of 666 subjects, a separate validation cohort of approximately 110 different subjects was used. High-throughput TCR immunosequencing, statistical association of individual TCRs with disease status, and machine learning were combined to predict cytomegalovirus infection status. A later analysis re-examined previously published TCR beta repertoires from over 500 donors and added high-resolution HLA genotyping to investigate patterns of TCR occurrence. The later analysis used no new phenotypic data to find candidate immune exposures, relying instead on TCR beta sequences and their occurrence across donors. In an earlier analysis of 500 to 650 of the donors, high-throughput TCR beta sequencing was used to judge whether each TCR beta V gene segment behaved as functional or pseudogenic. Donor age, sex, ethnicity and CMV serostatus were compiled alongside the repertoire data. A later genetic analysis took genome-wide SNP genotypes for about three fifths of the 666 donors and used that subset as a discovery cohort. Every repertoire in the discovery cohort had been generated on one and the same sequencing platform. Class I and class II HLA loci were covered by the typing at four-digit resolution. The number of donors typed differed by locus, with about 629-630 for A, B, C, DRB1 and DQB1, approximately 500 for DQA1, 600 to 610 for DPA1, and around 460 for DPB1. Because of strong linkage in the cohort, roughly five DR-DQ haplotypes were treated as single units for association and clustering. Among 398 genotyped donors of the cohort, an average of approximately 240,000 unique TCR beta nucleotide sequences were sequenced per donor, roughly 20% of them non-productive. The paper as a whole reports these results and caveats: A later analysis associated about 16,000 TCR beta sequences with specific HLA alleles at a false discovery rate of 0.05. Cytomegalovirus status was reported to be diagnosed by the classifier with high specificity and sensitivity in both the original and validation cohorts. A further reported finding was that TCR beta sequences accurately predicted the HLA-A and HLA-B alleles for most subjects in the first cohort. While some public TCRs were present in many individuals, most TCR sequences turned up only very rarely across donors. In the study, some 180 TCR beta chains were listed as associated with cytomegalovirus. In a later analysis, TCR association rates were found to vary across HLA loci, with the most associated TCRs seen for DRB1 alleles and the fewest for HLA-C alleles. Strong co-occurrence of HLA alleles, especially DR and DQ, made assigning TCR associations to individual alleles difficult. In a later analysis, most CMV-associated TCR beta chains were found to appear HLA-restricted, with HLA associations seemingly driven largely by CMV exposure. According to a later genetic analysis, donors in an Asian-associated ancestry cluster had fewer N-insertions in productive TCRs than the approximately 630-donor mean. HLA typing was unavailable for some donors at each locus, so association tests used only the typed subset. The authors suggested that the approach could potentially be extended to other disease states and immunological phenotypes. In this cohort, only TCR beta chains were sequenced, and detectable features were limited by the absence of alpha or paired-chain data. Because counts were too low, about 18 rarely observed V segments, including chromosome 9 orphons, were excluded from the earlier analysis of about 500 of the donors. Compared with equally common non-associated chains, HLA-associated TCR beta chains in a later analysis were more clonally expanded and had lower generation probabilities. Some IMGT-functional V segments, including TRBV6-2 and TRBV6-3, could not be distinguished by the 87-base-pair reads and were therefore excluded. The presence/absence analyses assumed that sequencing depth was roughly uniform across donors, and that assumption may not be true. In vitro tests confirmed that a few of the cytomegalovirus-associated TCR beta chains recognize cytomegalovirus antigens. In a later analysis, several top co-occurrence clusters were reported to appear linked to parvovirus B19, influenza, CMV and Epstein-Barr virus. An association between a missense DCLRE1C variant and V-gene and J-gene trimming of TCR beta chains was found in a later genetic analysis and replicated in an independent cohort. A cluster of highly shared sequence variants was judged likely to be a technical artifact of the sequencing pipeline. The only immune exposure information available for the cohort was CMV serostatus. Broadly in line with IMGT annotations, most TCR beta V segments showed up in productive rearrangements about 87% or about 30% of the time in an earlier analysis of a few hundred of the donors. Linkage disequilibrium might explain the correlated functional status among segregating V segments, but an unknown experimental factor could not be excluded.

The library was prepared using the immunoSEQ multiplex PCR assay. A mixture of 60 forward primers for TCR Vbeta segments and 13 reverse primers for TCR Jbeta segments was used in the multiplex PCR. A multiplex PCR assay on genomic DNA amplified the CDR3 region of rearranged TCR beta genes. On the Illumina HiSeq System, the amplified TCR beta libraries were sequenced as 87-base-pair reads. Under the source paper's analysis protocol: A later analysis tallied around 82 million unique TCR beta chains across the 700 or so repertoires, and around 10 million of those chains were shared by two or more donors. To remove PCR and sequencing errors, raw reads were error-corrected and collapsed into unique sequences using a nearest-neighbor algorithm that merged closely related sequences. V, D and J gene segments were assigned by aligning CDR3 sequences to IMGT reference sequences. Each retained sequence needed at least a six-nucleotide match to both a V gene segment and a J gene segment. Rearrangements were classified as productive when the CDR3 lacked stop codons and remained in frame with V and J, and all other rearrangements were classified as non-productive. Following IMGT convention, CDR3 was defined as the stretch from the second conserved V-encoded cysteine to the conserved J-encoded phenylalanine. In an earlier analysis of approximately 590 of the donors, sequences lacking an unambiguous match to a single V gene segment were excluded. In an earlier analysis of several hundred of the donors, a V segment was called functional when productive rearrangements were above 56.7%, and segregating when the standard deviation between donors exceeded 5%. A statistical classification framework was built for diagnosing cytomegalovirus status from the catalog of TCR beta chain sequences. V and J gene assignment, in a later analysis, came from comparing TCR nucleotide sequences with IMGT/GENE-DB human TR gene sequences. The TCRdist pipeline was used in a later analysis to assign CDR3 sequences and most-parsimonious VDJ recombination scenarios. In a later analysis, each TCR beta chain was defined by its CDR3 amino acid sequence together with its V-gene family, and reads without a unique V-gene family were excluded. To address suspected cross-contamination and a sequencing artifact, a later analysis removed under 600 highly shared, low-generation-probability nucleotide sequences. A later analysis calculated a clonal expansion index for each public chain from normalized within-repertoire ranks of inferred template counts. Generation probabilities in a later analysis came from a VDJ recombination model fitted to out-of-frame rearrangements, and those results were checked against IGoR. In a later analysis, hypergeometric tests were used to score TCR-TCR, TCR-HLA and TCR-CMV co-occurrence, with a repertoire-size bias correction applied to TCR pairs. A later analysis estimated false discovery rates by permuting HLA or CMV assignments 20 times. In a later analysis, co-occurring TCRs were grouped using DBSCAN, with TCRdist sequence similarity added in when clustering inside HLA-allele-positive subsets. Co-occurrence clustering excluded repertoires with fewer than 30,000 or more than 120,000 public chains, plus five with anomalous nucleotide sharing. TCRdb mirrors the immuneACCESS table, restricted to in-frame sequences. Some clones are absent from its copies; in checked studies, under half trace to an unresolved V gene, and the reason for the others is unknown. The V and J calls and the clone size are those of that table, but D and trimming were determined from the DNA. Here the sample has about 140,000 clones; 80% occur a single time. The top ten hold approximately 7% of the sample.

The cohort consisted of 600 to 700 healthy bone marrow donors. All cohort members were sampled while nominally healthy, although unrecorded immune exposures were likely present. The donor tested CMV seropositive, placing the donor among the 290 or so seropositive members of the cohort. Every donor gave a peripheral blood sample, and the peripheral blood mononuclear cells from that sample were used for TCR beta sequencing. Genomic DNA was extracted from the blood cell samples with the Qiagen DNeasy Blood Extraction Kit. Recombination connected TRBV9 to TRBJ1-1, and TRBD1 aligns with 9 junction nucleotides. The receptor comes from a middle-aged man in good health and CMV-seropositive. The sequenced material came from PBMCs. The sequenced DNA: TGTGCCAGCAGCGAAACCGGGACAGGGACCACTGAAGCTTTCTTT. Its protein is CASSETGTGTTEAFF.